This passage covers 13 T cell receptor beta chains from one sample sequenced in a study of regulatory T cells in long-lasting Graves disease. Specified time point: newly diagnosed GD, antithyroid drugs for less than 3 months. PBMCs were the source of the RNA used for TCR sequencing. Construction of TCR beta libraries relied on iRepertoire HTBI primers and on Arm-PCR targeting CDR3 regions. MiXCR, run by TCRdb on the multiplex PCR reads, gives a single entry per CDR3 protein. The table shows about 440,000 distinct CDR3 sequences, with just under 15% occurring only once. These data were likewise used in another study, on T cells in Graves' hyperthyroidism and ophthalmopathy.

The starting material was peripheral blood mononuclear cells (PBMCs), obtained at new diagnosis, from a patient treated with antithyroid drugs. Receptors were obtained from a woman in her twenties or thirties with Graves disease.

There are many counts of this clonotype. This chain joins TRBV28 and TRBJ2-7; weak D call: TRBD2 (6 bases). The germline V gene encodes CDR1 MDHEN and CDR2 SYDVKM. This CDR3 comprises 16 residues. V lost 1 base and J lost 3, with 16 bases in between. Written as DNA, the CDR3 is TGTGCCAGCAGTTTATTGGGACGGGAGACCATCTACGAGCAGTACTTC. It specifies CASSLLGRETIYEQYF.

Only a few counts were recorded for this clonotype. The chain carries TRBV20-1 and TRBJ2-3, with D perhaps matching TRBD2 (6 bases). Germline CDR1 and CDR2: DFQATT and SNEGSKA (reference sequence). V dropped 7 bases and J dropped 2 bases, with 19 bases sitting between them. The CDR3 contains 15 residues. CDR3 amino acids: CSVPGRGWDTDTQYF. As DNA, the CDR3 is TGCAGTGTTCCCGGGCGGGGCTGGGACACAGATACGCAGTATTTT.

This clonotype was seen many times. At one end the junction does not follow the germline gene, possibly because of a read error. The rearrangement joins TRBV5-1 to TRBJ1-1; D gene uncertain. There are 12 residues in the CDR3. Per the germline V gene, CDR1 is SGHRS and CDR2 is YFSETQ. The DNA for the CDR3 is TGTGCCAGCAGCTCGTCGAACACTGAAGCTTTCTTT. The encoded protein is CASSSSNTEAFF.

The sample holds many counts of this clonotype. CDR3 region: CASSFSRYGYTF. The DNA for the CDR3 is TGTGCCAGCAGTTTTTCACGCTATGGCTACACCTTC. V gene TRBV28 combines with J gene TRBJ1-2, with D hard to call. Germline V gene data show CDR1 as MDHEN and CDR2 as SYDVKM. The length of the CDR3 is 12 residues. With 3 bases removed from V and 4 bases from J, the gap between germline ends came to 6 bases.

This clonotype was observed many times. This chain links TRBV6-2 or TRBV6-3 with TRBJ2-1; the match to TRBD2 covers 9 bases. The germline V gene encodes CDR1 MNHEY and CDR2 SVGEGT. The CDR3 is made up of 15 amino acids. With 8 bases clipped from V and 6 bases from J, the junction kept 11 bases outside the gene matches. CDR3: CASCMAGGWSNEQFF. The DNA for the CDR3 is TGTGCCAGCTGCATGGCGGGAGGGTGGAGCAATGAGCAGTTCTTC.

This clonotype was seen repeatedly, ten times or more. J is TRBJ2-7 and V is TRBV3-1; the D gene is possibly TRBD2 (6 bases). CDR1 is LGHDT and CDR2 is YNNKEL in the germline V gene (reference sequence). The CDR3 contains 15 residues. The germline V and J ends were trimmed by 5 bases and 3 bases, with 17 bases remaining between them. CDR3: CASSSPSDYRYEQYF. CDR3 sequence (DNA): TGTGCCAGCAGCAGTCCTAGCGATTACCGCTACGAGCAGTACTTC.

This clonotype was detected only a few times. The chain carries TRBV10-3 and TRBJ2-2; D perhaps matches TRBD1 (6 bases). Germline CDR1 ENHRY, CDR2 SYGVKD. V lost 10 bases and J lost 4, with 22 bases in between. This CDR3 has 16 residues. The CDR3 region is CATRDRQAASTGELFF. As DNA, the CDR3 is TGTGCCACCAGGGACCGACAGGCCGCGAGCACCGGGGAGCTGTTTTTT.

This clonotype has at least ten counts. V gene TRBV30 combines with J gene TRBJ2-7, with TRBD2 matching 8 bases. The CDR3 sequence is 15 residues long. Germline CDR1 GTSNPN, CDR2 SVGIG (reference sequence). With 0 bases clipped from V and 5 bases from J, the junction kept 9 bases outside the gene matches. The CDR3 sequence: CAWSVFSGTLNEQYF. The CDR3 nucleotides read TGTGCCTGGAGTGTTTTTAGCGGGACTCTCAACGAGCAGTACTTC.

This clonotype was detected a few times. In nucleotides, the CDR3 is TGTGCCAGCAGCTTAGCGCGGGACGTAAATGAAAAACTGTTTTTT. Its protein is CASSLARDVNEKLFF. The chain has TRBV7-9 and TRBJ1-4; TRBD1 is a possible D gene (5 bases). V was trimmed by 0 bases and J by 5 bases, leaving 10 bases between them. Germline assignment: CDR1 SEHNR and CDR2 FQNEAQ (reference sequence). This CDR3 region has 15 residues. The whole variable domain, remainder taken from reference TRBV7-9 and TRBJ1-4, is DTGVSQNPRHKITKRGQNVTFRCDPISEHNRLYWYRQTLGQGPEFLTYFQNEAQLEKSRLLSDRFSAERPKGSFSTLEIQRTEQGDSAMYLCASSLARDVNEKLFFGSGTQLSVL.

This clonotype was recorded at least ten times. This chain links TRBV20-1 with TRBJ2-7, with D possibly being TRBD1 (5 bases). CDR3 size: 14 residues. Germline V CDR1 and CDR2: DFQATT, SNEGSKA (reference sequence). V was shortened by 4 bases and J by 1 base, with 14 bases between the two germline ends. In nucleotides, the CDR3 is TGCAGTGCTATGGACATCGGAGAGTCCTACGAGCAGTACTTC. Amino acid sequence: CSAMDIGESYEQYF.

This clonotype was seen at least ten times. The V call is TRBV7-3, the J call TRBJ2-2; 14 nucleotides align to TRBD2. This CDR3 has 16 amino acids. J gave up 6 bases and V 5 bases, and 5 bases lay outside the gene matches. Germline-derived CDR1 and CDR2 are SGHTA and FQGTGA. CDR3 DNA sequence: TGTGCCAGCAGCGCGACTAGCGGGAGGGGCCCCGGGGAGCTGTTTTTT. This codes for CASSATSGRGPGELFF.

This clonotype showed up many times. The J gene is TRBJ1-5, the V gene TRBV30; D ambiguous. The CDR3 loop spans 13 amino acids. V lost 0 bases and J 3 bases, leaving 6 bases between the germline ends. Germline CDR1 is GTSNPN and CDR2 is SVGIG (reference sequence). CDR3 DNA: TGTGCCTGGAGTGTAGGTTACAATCAGCCCCAGCATTTT. Translation gives CAWSVGYNQPQHF.

V gene TRBV19 combines with J gene TRBJ1-3; no definite D call. Germline CDR1 and CDR2: LNHDA and SQIVND (reference sequence). This CDR3 comprises 13 residues. V was clipped by 5 bases and J by 0 bases, with 5 bases between them. The CDR3 sequence is CASSEDSGNTIYF. The CDR3 nucleotides read TGTGCCAGTAGTGAGGACTCTGGAAACACCATATATTTT.